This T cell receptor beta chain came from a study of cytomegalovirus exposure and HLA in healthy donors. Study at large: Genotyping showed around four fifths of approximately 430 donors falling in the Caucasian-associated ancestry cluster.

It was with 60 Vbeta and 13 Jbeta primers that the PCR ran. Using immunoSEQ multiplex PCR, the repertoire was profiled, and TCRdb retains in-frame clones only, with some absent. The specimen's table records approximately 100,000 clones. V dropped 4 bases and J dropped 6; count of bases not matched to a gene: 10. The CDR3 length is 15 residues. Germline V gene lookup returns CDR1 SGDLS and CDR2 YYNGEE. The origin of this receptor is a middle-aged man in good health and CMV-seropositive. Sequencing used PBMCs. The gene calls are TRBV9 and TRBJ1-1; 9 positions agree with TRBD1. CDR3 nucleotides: TGTGCCAGCAGCCCGCGGACAGGGGCCAATTCTGAAGCTTTCTTT. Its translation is CASSPRTGANSEAFF.